The clone carrying this TCR beta chain has just one count. The CDR3 length is 13 residues. With V trimmed by 5 bases and J by 5 bases, 4 bases remained unmatched. Per the germline V gene, CDR1 is LGHNT and CDR2 is FRNRAP. This sample stems from a study of blood T cell repertoires in COVID-19. Study context: Acute-phase and convalescent COVID-19 samples originated in the United States, Italy and Spain.

As processed by the authors: From reference gene primer amplification, estimates of nucleated cell counts were derived. TCRdb's table, derived via immunoSEQ multiplex PCR, lists solely in-frame clones and lacks some. That table gives V, J and clone size, and the DNA gave D and trimming. In the table there are some 220,000 clones, over 70% of which are singletons. The sequence came from a woman in her seventies with acute or convalescent COVID-19. The V gene is TRBV12-5, the J gene TRBJ1-1, with 8 bases identical to TRBD1. The specimen was peripheral blood. Here the CDR3 reads CASGDRGRTEAFF. In DNA, the CDR3 is TGTGCTAGTGGTGACAGGGGTAGGACTGAAGCTTTCTTT.